What follows are 8 T cell receptor beta chains derived from one specimen sequenced in a study of lymphopenia after photon versus proton radiotherapy. Some clones are missing from TCRdb's copy, which holds only in-frame ones; the method was immunoSEQ multiplex PCR. Found here are more than 20,000 clones, 75% to 90% of them singletons; the top ten hold 4% to 6.5%. The specimen comprised peripheral blood, sampled from a patient treated with photon-based radiotherapy. These receptors all come from a young man with gastric cancer.

Points on this clone: Other DNA sequences in the sample encode the same CDR3. CDR3 bases: TGCGCCAGCAGCCTCAAAGATACACCATACACTTTCAAAGAGACCCAGTACTTC. Translation gives CASSLKDTPYTFKETQYF. V is TRBV4-1 and J is TRBJ2-5; no firm D call. The CDR3 is 18 amino acids. The germline gives CDR1 MGHRA, CDR2 YSYEKL. V gave up 4 bases and J gave up 3 bases, with 24 bases separating them.

This chain links TRBV7-9 with TRBJ1-5, with 9 positions matching TRBD1. Germline V gene lookup returns CDR1 SEHNR and CDR2 FQNEAQ (reference sequence). The CDR3 has 14 amino acids. The V gene end was trimmed by 3 bases and the J gene end by 4 bases; junction bases not matched to a gene: 1. This chain's CDR3 is CASSFGQGNQPQHF. CDR3 coding DNA: TGTGCCAGCAGCTTTGGACAGGGGAATCAGCCCCAGCATTTT.

The V gene is TRBV5-5, the J gene TRBJ2-6; D is possibly TRBD2 (6 bases). CDR1 SGHKS and CDR2 YYEKEE come from the germline V gene (reference sequence). The CDR3 contains 18 residues. With 2 bases removed from V and 0 bases from J, the gap between germline ends came to 15 bases. The CDR3 region is CASSFWRVRGSGANVLTF. In nucleotides, the CDR3 is TGTGCCAGCAGCTTCTGGAGGGTTAGGGGCTCTGGGGCCAACGTCCTGACTTTC.

This clone was detected a few times. The rearrangement joins TRBV28 to TRBJ2-7; D is unresolved. Germline V CDR1 and CDR2: MDHEN, SYDVKM. The V end lost 5 bases, the J end lost 4 bases, and 15 bases lay between the germline ends. The CDR3 covers 14 residues. This chain's CDR3 is CASSRQAPLYEQYF. For the CDR3, the DNA is TGTGCCAGCAGTAGGCAGGCTCCTTTGTACGAGCAGTACTTC.

This clone came up once. The chain uses TRBV5-1 and TRBJ2-7, with D maybe TRBD1 (5 bases). V gave up 4 bases and J gave up 1 base, with 12 bases separating them. CDR1 is SGHRS, CDR2 YFSETQ, per germline. The CDR3 is 14 residues long. The CDR3 is CASSILQGSYEQYF. CDR3 DNA: TGCGCCAGCAGCATCTTGCAGGGTTCCTACGAGCAGTACTTC.

The V gene is TRBV11-2, the J gene TRBJ1-6, with 7 bases matching TRBD1. This CDR3 has 13 residues. With V trimmed by 4 bases and J by 16 bases, 10 bases remained unmatched. The germline gives CDR1 SGHAT, CDR2 FQNNGV. The CDR3 sequence is CASSSSGTAALHF. In DNA form, the CDR3 reads TGTGCCAGCAGCTCCTCCGGGACAGCGGCTCTCCACTTT.

The chain joins TRBV28 to TRBJ2-2, with 8 bases identical to TRBD1. The CDR3 contains 13 residues. V lost 6 bases, J lost 5 bases, and 2 bases stayed unmatched. The germline V gene encodes CDR1 MDHEN and CDR2 SYDVKM. CDR3 region: CASRTGATGELFF. The CDR3 DNA is TGTGCCAGCAGGACAGGGGCGACCGGGGAGCTGTTTTTT.

The V and J genes are TRBV14 and TRBJ2-7, with D possibly being TRBD2 (5 bases). The CDR3 consists of 15 residues. V lost 0 bases and J lost 6, with 15 bases in between. Germline V CDR1 and CDR2: SGHDN, FVKESK. CDR3 sequence (DNA): TGTGCCAGCAGCCAAGAGTTCGGGGTTCGGGGCGAGCAGTACTTC. Amino acid sequence: CASSQEFGVRGEQYF. Full variable domain (missing parts from reference TRBV14 and TRBJ2-7): EAGVTQFPSHSVIEKGQTVTLRCDPISGHDNLYWYRRVMGKEIKFLLHFVKESKQDESGMPNNRFLAERTGGTYSTLKVQPAELEDSGVYFCASSQEFGVRGEQYFGPGTRLTVT.